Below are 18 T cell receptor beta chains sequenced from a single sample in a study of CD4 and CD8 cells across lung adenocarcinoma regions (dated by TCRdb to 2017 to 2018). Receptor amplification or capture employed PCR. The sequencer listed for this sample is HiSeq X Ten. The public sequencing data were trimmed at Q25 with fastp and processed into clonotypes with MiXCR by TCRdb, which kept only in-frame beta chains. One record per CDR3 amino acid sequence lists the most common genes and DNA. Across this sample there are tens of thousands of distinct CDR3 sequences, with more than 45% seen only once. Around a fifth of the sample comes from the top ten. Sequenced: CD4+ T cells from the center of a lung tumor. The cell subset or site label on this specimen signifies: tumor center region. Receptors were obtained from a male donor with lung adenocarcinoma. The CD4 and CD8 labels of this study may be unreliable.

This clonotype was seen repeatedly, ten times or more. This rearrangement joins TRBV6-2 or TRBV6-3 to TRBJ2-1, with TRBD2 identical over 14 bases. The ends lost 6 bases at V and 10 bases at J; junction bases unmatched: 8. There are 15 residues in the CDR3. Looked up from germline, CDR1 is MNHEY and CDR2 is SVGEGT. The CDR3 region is CASSDRTSGRTEQFF. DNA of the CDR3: TGTGCCAGCAGCGACCGGACTAGCGGGAGGACCGAGCAGTTCTTC.

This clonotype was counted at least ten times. The CDR3: CASSQDLAGLGEQFF. In nucleotides, the CDR3 is TGCGCCAGCAGCCAAGATTTAGCTGGCCTCGGGGAGCAGTTCTTC. This rearrangement joins TRBV4-1 to TRBJ2-1, with unresolved D. The CDR3 is 15 amino acids. Germline loops: CDR1 MGHRA, CDR2 YSYEKL. V was cut by 0 bases and J by 10 bases, with 16 bases left in between.

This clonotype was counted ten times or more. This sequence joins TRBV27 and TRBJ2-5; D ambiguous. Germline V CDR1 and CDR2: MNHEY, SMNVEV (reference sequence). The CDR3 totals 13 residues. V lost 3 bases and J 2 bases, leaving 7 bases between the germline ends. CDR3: CASSLVGQETQYF. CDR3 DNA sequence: TGTGCCAGCAGTTTGGTAGGGCAAGAGACCCAGTACTTC.

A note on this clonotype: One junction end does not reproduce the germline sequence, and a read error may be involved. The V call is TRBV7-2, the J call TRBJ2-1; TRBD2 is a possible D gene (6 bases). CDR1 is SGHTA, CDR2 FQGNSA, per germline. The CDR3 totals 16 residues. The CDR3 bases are TGTGCCAGCAGCTTAGGTAGACGAGCGGGCTCCAAGGAGCTGTTCTTC. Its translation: CASSLGRRAGSKELFF.

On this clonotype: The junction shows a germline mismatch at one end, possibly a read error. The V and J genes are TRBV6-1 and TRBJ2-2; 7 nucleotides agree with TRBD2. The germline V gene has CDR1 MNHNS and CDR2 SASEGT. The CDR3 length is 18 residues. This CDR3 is CASRKEGGVVRNTGVLFF. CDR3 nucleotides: TGTGCCAGCAGGAAGGAGGGAGGGGTGGTAAGAAACACCGGGGTTCTGTTCTTC.

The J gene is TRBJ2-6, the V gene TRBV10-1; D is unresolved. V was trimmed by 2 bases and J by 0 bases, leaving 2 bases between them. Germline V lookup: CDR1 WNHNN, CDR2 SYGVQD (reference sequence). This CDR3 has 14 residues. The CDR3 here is CASSEGSGANVLTF. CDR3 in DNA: TGCGCCAGCAGTGAGGGCTCTGGGGCCAACGTCCTGACTTTC.

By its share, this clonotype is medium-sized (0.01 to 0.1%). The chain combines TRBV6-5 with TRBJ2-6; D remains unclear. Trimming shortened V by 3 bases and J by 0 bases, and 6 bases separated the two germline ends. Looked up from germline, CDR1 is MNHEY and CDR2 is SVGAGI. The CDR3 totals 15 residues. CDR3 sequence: CASSYGNSGANVLTF. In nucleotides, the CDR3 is TGTGCCAGCAGTTATGGTAACTCTGGGGCCAACGTCCTGACTTTC.

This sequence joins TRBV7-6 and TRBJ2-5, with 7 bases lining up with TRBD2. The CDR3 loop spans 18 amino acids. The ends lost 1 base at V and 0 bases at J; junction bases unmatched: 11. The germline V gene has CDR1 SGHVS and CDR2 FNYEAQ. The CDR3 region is CASSLGGGRGRDQETQYF. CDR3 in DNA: TGTGCCAGCAGCTTAGGCGGGGGTCGGGGCCGGGACCAAGAGACCCAGTACTTC.

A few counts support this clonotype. The CDR3 nucleotides are TGTGCCAGCAGTTTACGAGGGGAAGAGACCCAGTACTTC. It translates to CASSLRGEETQYF. This chain links TRBV27 with TRBJ2-5; the D call may be TRBD1 or TRBD2 (5 bases each). The CDR3 is 13 amino acids. The V end lost 2 bases, the J end lost 3 bases, and 7 bases lay between the germline ends. In germline, CDR1 is MNHEY, CDR2 SMNVEV (reference sequence).

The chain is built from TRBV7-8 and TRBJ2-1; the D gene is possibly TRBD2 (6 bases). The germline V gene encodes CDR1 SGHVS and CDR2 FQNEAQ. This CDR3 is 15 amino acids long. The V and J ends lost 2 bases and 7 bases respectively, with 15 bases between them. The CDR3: CASSLWAAGENEQFF. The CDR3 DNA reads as TGTGCCAGCAGCTTATGGGCAGCGGGCGAGAATGAGCAGTTCTTC.

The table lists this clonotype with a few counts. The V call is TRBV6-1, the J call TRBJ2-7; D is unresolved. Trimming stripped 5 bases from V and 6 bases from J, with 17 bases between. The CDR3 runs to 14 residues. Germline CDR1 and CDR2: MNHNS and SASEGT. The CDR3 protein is CASSQIPQIGEQYF. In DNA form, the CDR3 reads TGTGCCAGCAGTCAAATCCCCCAGATTGGCGAGCAGTACTTC.

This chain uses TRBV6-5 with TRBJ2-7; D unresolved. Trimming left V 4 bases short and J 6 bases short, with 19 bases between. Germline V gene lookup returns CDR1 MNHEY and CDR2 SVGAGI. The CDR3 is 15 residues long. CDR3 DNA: TGTGCCAGCAGTTCCCGCAAACTTCGGATCAGCGAGCAGTACTTC. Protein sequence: CASSSRKLRISEQYF.

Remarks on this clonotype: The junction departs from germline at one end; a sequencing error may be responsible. This chain's CDR3 is CAAGLWGRIQDTQYF. CDR3 DNA sequence: TGTGCCGCGGGGCTCTGGGGCCGTATCCAAGATACCCAGTACTTC. This chain uses TRBV10-3 with TRBJ2-5, with D perhaps TRBD2 (6 bases). Germline V gene sequence: CDR1 ENHRY, CDR2 SYGVKD. CDR3 length equals 15 residues.

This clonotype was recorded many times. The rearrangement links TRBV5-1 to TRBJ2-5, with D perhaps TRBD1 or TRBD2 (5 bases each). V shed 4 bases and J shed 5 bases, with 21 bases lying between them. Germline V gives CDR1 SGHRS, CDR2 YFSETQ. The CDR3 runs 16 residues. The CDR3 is CASSLRGVGELETQYF. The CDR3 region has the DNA TGCGCCAGCAGCCTCCGGGGCGTAGGGGAATTGGAGACCCAGTACTTC.

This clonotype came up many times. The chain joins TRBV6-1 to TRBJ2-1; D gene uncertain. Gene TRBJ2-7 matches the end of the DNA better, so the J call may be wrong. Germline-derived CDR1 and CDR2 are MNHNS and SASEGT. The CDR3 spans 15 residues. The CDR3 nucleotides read TGTGCCAGCAGTGAAGGGTGGGCCTCGTTCGGCGAGCAGTACTTC. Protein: CASSEGWASFGEQYF.

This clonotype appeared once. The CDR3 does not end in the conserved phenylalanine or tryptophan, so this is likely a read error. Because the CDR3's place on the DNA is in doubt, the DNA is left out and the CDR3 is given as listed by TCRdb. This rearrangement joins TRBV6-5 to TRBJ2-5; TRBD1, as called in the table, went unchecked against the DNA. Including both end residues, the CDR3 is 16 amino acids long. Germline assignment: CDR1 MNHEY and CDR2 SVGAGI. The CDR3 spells CASSSSWAGGATTQLS.

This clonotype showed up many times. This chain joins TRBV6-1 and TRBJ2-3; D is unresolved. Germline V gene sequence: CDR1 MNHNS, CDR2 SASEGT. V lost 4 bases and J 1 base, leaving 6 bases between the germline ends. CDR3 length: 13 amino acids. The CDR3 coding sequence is TGTGCCAGCAGTGCCCGGGGCACAGATACGCAGTATTTT. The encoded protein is CASSARGTDTQYF.

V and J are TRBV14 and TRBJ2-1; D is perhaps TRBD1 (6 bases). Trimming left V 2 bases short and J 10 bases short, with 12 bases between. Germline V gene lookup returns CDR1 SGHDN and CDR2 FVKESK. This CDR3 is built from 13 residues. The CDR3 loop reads CASSQPGTFEQFF. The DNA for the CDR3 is TGTGCCAGCAGCCAACCCGGGACATTCGAGCAGTTCTTC.